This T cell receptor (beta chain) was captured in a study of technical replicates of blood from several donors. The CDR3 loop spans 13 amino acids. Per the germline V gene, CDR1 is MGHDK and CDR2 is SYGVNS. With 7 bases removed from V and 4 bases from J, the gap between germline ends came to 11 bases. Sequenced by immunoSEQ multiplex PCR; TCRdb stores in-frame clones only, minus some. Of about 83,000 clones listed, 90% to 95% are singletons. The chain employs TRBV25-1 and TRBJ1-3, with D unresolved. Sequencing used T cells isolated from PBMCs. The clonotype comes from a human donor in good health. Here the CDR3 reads CASTPYLGNTIYF. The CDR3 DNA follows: TGTGCCAGCACCCCCTATTTGGGAAACACCATATATTTT.